The 12 T cell receptor beta chains reported below all come from one sample, sequenced in a study of CD8+ T cells in alopecia areata. Extracted from the samples, RNA was reverse transcribed into cDNA to serve as the sequencing template. Sequencing was performed with immunoSEQ multiplex PCR; in TCRdb, only in-frame clones are kept and a portion is missing. The repertoire consists of roughly 150,000 clones, with 85% to 90% occurring once and the leading ten covering about 15%. The specimen comprised CD8+ T cells sorted from blood, sampled at week 0. These receptors came from a human donor with alopecia areata.

V is TRBV15 and J is TRBJ2-1, with unresolved D. Per germline, CDR1 LNHNV and CDR2 YYDKDF (reference sequence). Trimming took off 0 bases at V and 3 bases at J, with 6 bases between the two ends. CDR3 size: 14 residues. Here the CDR3 reads CATSRDGRYNEQFF. The CDR3 coding sequence is TGTGCCACCAGCAGAGATGGACGCTACAATGAGCAGTTCTTC.

The chain combines TRBV4-1 with TRBJ2-7, with 7 bases fitting TRBD2. With V trimmed by 2 bases and J by 7 bases, 5 bases remained unmatched. Germline CDR1 MGHRA, CDR2 YSYEKL. The CDR3 is 13 residues long. The CDR3 here is CASSQPGLTEQYF. CDR3 nucleotides: TGCGCCAGCAGCCAACCGGGACTAACAGAGCAGTACTTC.

The rearrangement joins TRBV29-1 to TRBJ2-7; no definite D call. The germline CDR1 and CDR2 sequences are SQVTM and ANQGSEA. Trimming shortened V by 4 bases and J by 2 bases, and 9 bases separated the two germline ends. CDR3 size: 12 residues. The CDR3: CSVGSETYEQYF. DNA for the CDR3: TGCAGCGTTGGGAGCGAGACCTACGAGCAGTACTTC.

This clone has only one observation. This chain connects TRBV7-6 to TRBJ2-5; D remains unclear. The germline CDR1 and CDR2 sequences are SGHVS and FNYEAQ. V was clipped by 1 base and J by 3 bases, with 9 bases between them. This CDR3 region has 14 residues. In DNA, the CDR3 is TGTGCCAGCAGCTTAGGGGCCCCGGAAGAGACCCAGTACTTC. Amino acid sequence: CASSLGAPEETQYF.

V usage is TRBV25-1 and J usage is TRBJ2-1; no reliable D call. V was shortened by 4 bases and J by 0 bases, with 7 bases between the two germline ends. Germline loops: CDR1 MGHDK, CDR2 SYGVNS. The CDR3 consists of 14 residues. CDR3 loop: CASSARISYNEQFF. CDR3 nucleotides: TGTGCCAGCAGTGCACGGATCTCCTACAATGAGCAGTTCTTC.

The rearrangement links TRBV19 to TRBJ1-5, with a tentative D call TRBD1 (6 bases). In germline, CDR1 is LNHDA, CDR2 SQIVND (reference sequence). The CDR3 loop spans 15 amino acids. Trimming took off 5 bases at V and 4 bases at J, with 15 bases between the two ends. CDR3 amino acids: CASSVSGAINQPQHF. The CDR3 DNA is TGTGCCAGTAGTGTTTCAGGGGCTATAAATCAGCCCCAGCATTTT.

This chain joins TRBV5-4 and TRBJ2-5, with 8 positions matching TRBD1. With V trimmed by 5 bases and J by 4 bases, 4 bases remained unmatched. Germline V gene sequence: CDR1 SGHNT, CDR2 YYREEE (reference sequence). CDR3 length: 13 amino acids. The CDR3 DNA sequence: TGTGCCAGCAGATCGGACAGGGTAGAGACCCAGTACTTC. Translating gives CASRSDRVETQYF. Drawing the rest from reference TRBV5-4 and TRBJ2-5, the complete variable domain is ETGVTQSPTHLIKTRGQQVTLRCSSQSGHNTVSWYQQALGQGPQFIFQYYREEENGRGNFPPRFSGLQFPNYSSELNVNALELDDSALYLCASRSDRVETQYFGPGTRLLVL.

The chain carries TRBV7-9 and TRBJ2-3; D not certain. V lost 3 bases and J lost 1, with 8 bases in between. The germline V gene encodes CDR1 SEHNR and CDR2 FQNEAQ (reference sequence). The CDR3 covers 14 residues. CDR3 coding DNA: TGTGCCAGCAGCTTCGGTACGGGCACAGATACGCAGTATTTT. Amino acids: CASSFGTGTDTQYF.

This chain uses TRBV27 with TRBJ2-7; 9 nucleotides match TRBD2. The CDR3 runs 17 residues. Germline V CDR1 and CDR2: MNHEY, SMNVEV (reference sequence). The trim removed 3 bases at V and 5 bases at J, leaving 14 bases unmatched. CDR3 protein: CASSLNHFAGGPHEQYF. The CDR3 DNA reads TGTGCCAGCAGTTTGAACCATTTTGCGGGAGGGCCCCACGAGCAGTACTTC.

The chain employs TRBV13 and TRBJ2-7; TRBD2 agrees at 9 bases. This CDR3 is 15 amino acids long. The V segment lost 3 bases and the J segment 3 bases; nucleotides outside the gene matches: 6. Germline V gives CDR1 PRHDT, CDR2 FYEKMQ (reference sequence). The CDR3: CASSLIAGAHYEQYF. In DNA, the CDR3 is TGTGCCAGCAGCTTGATAGCGGGGGCCCACTACGAGCAGTACTTC.

This clone turned up a few times. The rearrangement uses TRBV9 and TRBJ1-3, with no clear D. The CDR3 sequence is 13 residues long. Trimming removed 3 bases at V and 0 bases at J, with 4 bases between. Germline values: CDR1 SGDLS, CDR2 YYNGEE. CDR3 region: CASSDRSGNTIYF. The CDR3 DNA follows: TGTGCCAGCAGCGACCGCTCTGGAAACACCATATATTTT.

The genes are TRBV27 and TRBJ1-1; 7 positions agree with TRBD1. J lost 6 bases, V lost 2 bases, and 6 bases had no gene match. CDR1 MNHEY and CDR2 SMNVEV come from the germline V gene (reference sequence). This CDR3 is built from 14 residues. Here the CDR3 DNA reads TGTGCCAGCAGTTTAGGGACAGCTGAATCTGAAGCTTTCTTT. This codes for CASSLGTAESEAFF.